This TCR beta chain was sequenced in a study of CD8 T cells in ankylosing spondylitis. The V and J ends lost 5 bases and 5 bases, in that order; junction bases with no gene match: 2. The germline CDR1 and CDR2 sequences are SQVTM and ANQGSEA. This CDR3 region has 11 residues. At least ten counts were recorded for this clonotype. TCRdb re-called the 5' RACE reads with MiXCR, one entry per CDR3 protein. Here the sample spans 90,000 to 100,000 distinct CDR3 sequences, roughly 8.3% being singletons. V gene TRBV29-1 combines with J gene TRBJ2-5; 7 nucleotides line up with TRBD2. The clonotype comes from a male donor with ankylosing spondylitis or in good health (not recorded which). Sequencing was carried out using blood, either unsorted or a sorted T cell fraction (not recorded which). In nucleotides, the CDR3 is TGCAGCGTTAGGGAGGGTGAGACCCAGTACTTC. Protein sequence: CSVREGETQYF.